Below are 2 T cell receptor beta chains sequenced from a single sample in a study of identical twins. TCRdb redid the calling of the 5' RACE reads with MiXCR, one entry per CDR3 protein. The sample records fewer than 350,000 distinct CDR3 sequences, under 9% being singletons. These same records also appear under a second study, on yellow fever vaccine responses in identical twins.

The sample comprised memory (CD45RO+) T cells sorted from blood. All receptors derive from a woman younger than 30 in good health.

The chain couples TRBV6-1 to TRBJ2-7; 11 bases align to TRBD1. CDR1 and CDR2 from the germline V gene are MNHNS and SASEGT. Trimming took 6 bases from V and 2 from J; bases not matched to a gene: 6. The CDR3 sequence is 15 residues long. CDR3 nucleotide sequence: TGTGCCAGCAGCGCGGACAGGGGGCGCCCCTACGAGCAGTACGTC. Its translation is CASSADRGRPYEQYV.

This chain links TRBV20-1 with TRBJ1-1; D might be TRBD1 (5 bases). Germline V gene lookup returns CDR1 DFQATT and CDR2 SNEGSKA (reference sequence). CDR3 length: 12 residues. Trimming stripped 6 bases from V and 4 bases from J, with 12 bases between. CDR3 sequence (DNA): TGCAGTGCCCTGGGGGTGGCCACTGAAGCTTTCTTT. Protein product: CSALGVATEAFF.